Described below is a single T cell receptor (beta chain) sequence and its context. Recruits, aged about 18 to 95 years, lived in around 24 US areas. The sample comes from a study of blood T cell repertoires in COVID-19. Study context: PBMCs, B-cell-depleted T cells, or T cells provided the cDNA or gDNA that made up the material.

Per the study methods: Amplification with reference gene primers provided the estimates of nucleated cell counts. The protocol was immunoSEQ multiplex PCR, while the TCRdb copy is restricted to in-frame clones and leaves out a portion. Clonal size and the V and J genes are those of that table, whereas D and trimming came from the DNA. The table includes some 410,000 clones, roughly 90% detected once. The sequenced sample consisted of PBMCs or T cells enriched from blood (not recorded which). The clonotype was recovered from a woman in her thirties with acute COVID-19.

CDR3 in amino acids: CASSYPGTANTGELFF. The CDR3 bases are TGTGCCAGCAGTTACCCCGGGACAGCGAACACCGGGGAGCTGTTTTTT. The gene calls are TRBV6-5 and TRBJ2-2; TRBD1 agrees at 7 bases. J gave up 0 bases and V 2 bases, and 3 bases lay outside the gene matches. The CDR3 is 16 residues long. Per the germline V gene, CDR1 is MNHEY and CDR2 is SVGAGI.